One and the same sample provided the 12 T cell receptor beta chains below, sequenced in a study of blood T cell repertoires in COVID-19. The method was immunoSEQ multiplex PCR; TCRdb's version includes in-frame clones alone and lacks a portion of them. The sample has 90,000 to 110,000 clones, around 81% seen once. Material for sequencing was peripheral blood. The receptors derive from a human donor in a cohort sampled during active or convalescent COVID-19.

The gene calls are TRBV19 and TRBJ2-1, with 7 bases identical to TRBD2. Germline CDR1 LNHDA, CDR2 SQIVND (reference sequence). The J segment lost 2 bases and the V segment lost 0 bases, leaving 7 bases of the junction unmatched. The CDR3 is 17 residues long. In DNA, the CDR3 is TGTGCCAGTAGTATAGATCTGTCTAGCGGCACCTACAATGAGCAGTTCTTC. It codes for CASSIDLSSGTYNEQFF.

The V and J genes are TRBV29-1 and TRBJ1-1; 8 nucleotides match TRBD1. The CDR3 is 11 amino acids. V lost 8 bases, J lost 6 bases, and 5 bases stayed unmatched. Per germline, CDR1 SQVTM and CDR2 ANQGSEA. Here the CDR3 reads CSSRTGPEAFF. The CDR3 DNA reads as TGCAGCTCAAGGACAGGGCCTGAAGCTTTCTTT.

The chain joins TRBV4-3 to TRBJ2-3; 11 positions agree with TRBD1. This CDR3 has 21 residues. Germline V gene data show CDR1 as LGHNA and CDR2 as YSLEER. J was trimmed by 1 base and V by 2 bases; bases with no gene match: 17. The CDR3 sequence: CASSQRYRDRGTVGGTDTQYF. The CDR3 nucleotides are TGCGCCAGCAGCCAACGATACCGGGACAGGGGGACCGTCGGAGGCACAGATACGCAGTATTTT.

The CDR3 loop reads CASSPLPGQGMYGYTF. The CDR3 coding sequence is TGTGCCAGCTCACCTCTCCCGGGACAGGGGATGTATGGCTACACCTTC. V usage is TRBV18 and J usage is TRBJ1-2; TRBD1 agrees at 10 bases. V shed 3 bases and J 5 bases; nucleotides not matched to a gene: 9. The germline V gene has CDR1 KGHSH and CDR2 LQKENI. The CDR3 consists of 16 residues.

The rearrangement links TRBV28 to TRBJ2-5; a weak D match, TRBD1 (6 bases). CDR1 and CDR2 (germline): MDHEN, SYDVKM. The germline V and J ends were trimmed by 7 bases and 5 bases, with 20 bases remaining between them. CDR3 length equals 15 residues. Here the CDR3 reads CASKSLGGGWETQYF. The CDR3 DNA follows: TGTGCCAGCAAGTCTCTCGGTGGGGGCTGGGAGACCCAGTACTTC.

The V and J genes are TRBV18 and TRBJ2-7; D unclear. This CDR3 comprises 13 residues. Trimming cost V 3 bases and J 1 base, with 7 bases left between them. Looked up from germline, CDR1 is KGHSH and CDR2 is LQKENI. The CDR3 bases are TGTGCCAGCTCACCGGCATCGTCCTACGAGCAGTACTTC. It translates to CASSPASSYEQYF.

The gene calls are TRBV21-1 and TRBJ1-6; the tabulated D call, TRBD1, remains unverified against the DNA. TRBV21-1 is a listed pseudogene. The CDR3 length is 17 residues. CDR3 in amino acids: CASSKGGRTGVNSPLHF. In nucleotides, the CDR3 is TGTGCCAGCAGCAAAGGCGGTAGGACAGGGGTCAATTCACCCCTCCACTTT.

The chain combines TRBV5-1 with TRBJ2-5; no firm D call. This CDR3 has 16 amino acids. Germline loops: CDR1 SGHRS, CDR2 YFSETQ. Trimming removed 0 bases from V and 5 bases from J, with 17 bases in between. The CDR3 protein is CASSLAAPRHSETQYF. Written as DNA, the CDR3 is TGCGCCAGCAGCTTGGCGGCCCCGCGCCACAGTGAGACCCAGTACTTC.

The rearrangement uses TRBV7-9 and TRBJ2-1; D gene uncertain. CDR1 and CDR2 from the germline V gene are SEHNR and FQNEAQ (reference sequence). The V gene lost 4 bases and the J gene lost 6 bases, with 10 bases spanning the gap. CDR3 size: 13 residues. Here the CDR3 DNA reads TGTGCCAGCAGCTCCATCCTAGGCAATGAGCAGTTCTTC. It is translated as CASSSILGNEQFF.

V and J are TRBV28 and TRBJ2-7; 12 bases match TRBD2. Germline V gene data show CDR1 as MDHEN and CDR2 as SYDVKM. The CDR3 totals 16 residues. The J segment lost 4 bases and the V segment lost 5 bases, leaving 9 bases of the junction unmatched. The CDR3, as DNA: TGTGCCAGCAGTGCCTCAACTAGCGGGGGGTCTTACGAGCAGTACTTC. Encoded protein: CASSASTSGGSYEQYF.

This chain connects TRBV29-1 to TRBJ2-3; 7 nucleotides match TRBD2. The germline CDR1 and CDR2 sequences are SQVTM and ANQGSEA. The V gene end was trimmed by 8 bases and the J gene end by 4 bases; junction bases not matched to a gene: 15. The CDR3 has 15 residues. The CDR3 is CSLLPRGSGADTQYF. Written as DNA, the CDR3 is TGCAGCCTGCTGCCTCGGGGGAGCGGGGCAGATACGCAGTATTTT.

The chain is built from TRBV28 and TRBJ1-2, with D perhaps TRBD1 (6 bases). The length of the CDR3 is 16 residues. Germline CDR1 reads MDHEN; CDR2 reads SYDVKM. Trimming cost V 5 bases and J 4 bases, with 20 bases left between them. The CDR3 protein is CASSAGGANFVYGYTF. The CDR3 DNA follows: TGTGCCAGCAGTGCTGGGGGCGCGAATTTTGTCTATGGCTACACCTTC.